Listed below are T cell receptor beta chains from one sample, sequenced in a study of blood T cell repertoires in COVID-19. Repertoires were generated with immunoSEQ multiplex PCR, while TCRdb's copy carries only in-frame clones and drops some. The profile shows approximately 300,000 clones, approximately 89% of them singletons. The specimen was PBMCs or T cells enriched from blood (not recorded which). Receptors originate from a woman in her 30s who had recovered from COVID-19. Each CDR3 is given with its conserved first and last residue. The D gene is left open where the match is weak. Rows give clone size only sometimes, using once, few, many, or a class for an expanded clone.

D gene	J gene	V gene	CDR3 length	clone size	CDR3 protein	CDR3 DNA
NA	TRBJ1-2	TRBV6-6	16	NA	CASSYRGVPLNYGYTF	TGTGCCAGCAGTTACAGGGGCGTCCCGCTTAACTATGGCTACACCTTC
TRBD1	TRBJ1-2	TRBV5-1	14	NA	CASSLGETGERTTF	TGCGCCAGCAGCTTGGGAGAGACAGGGGAGAGGACTACCTTC
TRBD1	TRBJ1-5	TRBV18	15	NA	CASSPRGTGKQPQHF	TGTGCCAGCTCACCCCGTGGGACAGGGAAGCAGCCCCAGCATTTT
TRBD2	TRBJ2-3	TRBV2	15	NA	CANNPTSGGTDTQYF	TGTGCCAACAACCCTACTAGCGGGGGGACAGATACGCAGTATTTT
TRBD1	TRBJ1-2	TRBV30	14	few	CAWILTGGRAGYTF	TGTGCCTGGATCCTGACAGGGGGGCGGGCAGGCTACACCTTC
NA	TRBJ1-4	TRBV7-8	15	NA	CASSQGAGGFEKLFF	TGTGCCAGCAGCCAAGGGGCGGGGGGCTTTGAAAAACTGTTTTTT
NA	TRBJ2-7	TRBV7-8	16	once	CASSLAVGGLVYEQYF	TGTGCCAGCAGCTTGGCTGTGGGGGGGCTAGTATACGAGCAGTACTTC
TRBD1	TRBJ2-5	TRBV15	16	NA	CATSRGLQGAHETQYF	TGTGCCACCAGCAGAGGGCTTCAGGGGGCCCATGAGACCCAGTACTTC
NA	TRBJ2-1	TRBV5-6	15	NA	CASRTDSSSYNEQFF	TGTGCCAGCAGGACAGATTCTAGCTCCTACAATGAGCAGTTCTTC
NA	TRBJ1-1	TRBV2	13	NA	CASSEARRGEAFF	TGTGCCAGCAGTGAAGCGAGAAGGGGTGAAGCTTTCTTT
TRBD2	TRBJ2-1	TRBV28	17	NA	CASTRQGSGGEYNEQFF	TGTGCCAGCACCCGACAGGGGAGCGGGGGGGAGTACAATGAGCAGTTCTTC
NA	TRBJ1-5	TRBV27	13	NA	CASSLAYNQPQHF	TGTGCCAGCAGTTTGGCATACAATCAGCCCCAGCATTTT
TRBD1	TRBJ1-5	TRBV19	14	NA	CASNGQGMDQPQHF	TGTGCCAGTAACGGACAGGGGATGGATCAGCCCCAGCATTTT
TRBD2	TRBJ2-3	TRBV6-1	15	NA	CASSELAGSTDTQYF	TGTGCCAGCAGTGAACTAGCGGGGAGCACAGATACGCAGTATTTT
NA	TRBJ2-7	TRBV5-4	17	few	CASSPRVGSLAFYEQYF	TGTGCCAGCAGCCCGCGGGTGGGGTCGCTAGCCTTCTACGAGCAGTACTTC
NA	TRBJ1-1	TRBV7-8	14	NA	CASSPPGVDTEAFF	TGTGCCAGCAGCCCCCCCGGGGTTGACACTGAAGCTTTCTTT
NA	TRBJ1-6	TRBV5-1	14	NA	CASSVGHQDSPLHF	TGCGCCAGCAGCGTGGGACACCAAGATTCACCCCTCCACTTT
TRBD1	TRBJ1-3	TRBV7-2	18	NA	CASSLVPGGLRSGNTIYF	TGTGCCAGCAGCTTAGTTCCAGGGGGTCTTCGCTCTGGAAACACCATATATTTT
NA	TRBJ2-7	TRBV7-2	13	once	CASSYGGGWEQYF	TGTGCCAGCAGCTATGGGGGGGGCTGGGAGCAGTACTTC
TRBD2	TRBJ2-3	TRBV6-4	15	NA	CASSDSGGDTDTQYF	TGTGCCAGCAGTGACTCCGGGGGGGACACAGATACGCAGTATTTT
TRBD1	TRBJ1-4	TRBV7-8	16	NA	CASSLTRGLANEKLFF	TGTGCCAGCAGCTTGACCAGGGGGTTAGCTAATGAAAAACTGTTTTTT
NA	TRBJ2-7	TRBV11-2	13	NA	CASSSDSYYEQYF	TGTGCCAGCAGCTCCGACTCGTACTACGAGCAGTACTTC
NA	TRBJ1-1	TRBV7-8	15	NA	CASSLGHRSSTEAFF	TGTGCCAGCAGCTTAGGACACCGGTCGAGCACTGAAGCTTTCTTT
TRBD1	TRBJ1-3	TRBV28	15	NA	CASTDRGLSGNTIYF	TGTGCCAGCACCGACAGGGGACTGTCTGGAAACACCATATATTTT
NA	TRBJ1-2	TRBV6-2/TRBV6-3	14	NA	CASSYETAGYGYTF	TGTGCCAGCAGTTACGAGACAGCAGGCTATGGCTACACCTTC
NA	TRBJ1-1	TRBV10-3	12	NA	CAIRDRQAEAFF	TGTGCCATCAGGGACCGACAGGCCGAAGCTTTCTTT
NA	TRBJ1-2	TRBV7-9	15	NA	CASSAPGGADYGYTF	TGTGCCAGCAGCGCCCCGGGGGGAGCAGACTATGGCTACACCTTC
TRBD1	TRBJ1-6	TRBV6-5	14	NA	CASSRDRDNSPLHF	TGTGCCAGCAGCAGGGACAGAGATAATTCACCCCTCCACTTT
TRBD1	TRBJ2-7	TRBV5-6	14	NA	CASSPGQGSYEQYF	TGTGCCAGCAGCCCAGGACAGGGATCCTACGAGCAGTACTTC
NA	TRBJ2-2	TRBV12-3/TRBV12-4	12	NA	CASSRTFGELFF	TGTGCCAGCAGCCGGACATTCGGGGAGCTGTTTTTT
TRBD1	TRBJ1-2	TRBV29-1	13	NA	CSCRDSMIHGYTF	TGCAGCTGCCGGGACAGCATGATCCATGGCTACACCTTC
NA	TRBJ2-1	TRBV14	13	once	CASSQDWAPEQFF	TGTGCCAGCAGCCAAGATTGGGCGCCTGAGCAGTTCTTC
NA	TRBJ2-5	TRBV30	11	NA	CAWSVGGPQYF	TGTGCCTGGAGTGTAGGGGGTCCCCAGTACTTC
TRBD1	TRBJ2-1	TRBV18	15	NA	CASSPGAGGRDEQFF	TGTGCCAGCTCACCGGGGGCAGGGGGCAGGGATGAGCAGTTCTTC
TRBD2	TRBJ2-1	TRBV10-1	16	NA	CASSEWASGPNNEQFF	TGCGCCAGCAGTGAGTGGGCTAGCGGACCGAACAATGAGCAGTTCTTC
TRBD1	TRBJ1-2	TRBV4-3	17	NA	CASSQEPGTGRNYGYTF	TGCGCCAGCAGCCAAGAACCCGGGACAGGACGTAACTATGGCTACACCTTC
TRBD1	TRBJ1-3	TRBV27	18	NA	CASSSLTVGTESGNTIYF	TGTGCCAGCAGTTCTCTTACGGTCGGGACAGAGTCTGGAAACACCATATATTTT
NA	TRBJ2-7	TRBV25-1	15	once	CASSESKGLQGEQYF	TGTGCCAGCAGTGAATCGAAGGGCCTCCAGGGCGAGCAGTACTTC
NA	TRBJ2-3	TRBV19	16	NA	CASSNDRATSTDTQYF	TGTGCCAGTAGTAACGACAGAGCCACTAGCACAGATACGCAGTATTTT
TRBD2	TRBJ2-1	TRBV19	16	NA	CASSPLGAGVYNEQFF	TGTGCCAGTAGCCCCTTGGGAGCGGGGGTATACAATGAGCAGTTCTTC
NA	TRBJ1-2	TRBV18	13	NA	CASSTGKKYGYTF	TGTGCCAGCTCAACAGGGAAAAAATATGGCTACACCTTC
NA	TRBJ1-4	TRBV9	15	NA	CASSVGGIANEKLFF	TGTGCCAGCAGCGTAGGCGGGATAGCTAATGAAAAACTGTTTTTT
TRBD1	TRBJ1-1	TRBV13	14	NA	CASSFGTANTEAFF	TGTGCCAGCAGCTTCGGGACAGCCAACACTGAAGCTTTCTTT
TRBD1	TRBJ2-1	TRBV28	18	NA	CASPSGQGRAMAYNEQFF	TGTGCCAGCCCCTCAGGACAGGGGCGGGCCATGGCCTACAATGAGCAGTTCTTC
TRBD1	TRBJ1-5	TRBV30	16	NA	CAWSGLGDRGSQPQHF	TGTGCCTGGAGTGGGCTAGGGGACAGGGGGTCTCAGCCCCAGCATTTT
NA	TRBJ1-1	TRBV30	12	NA	CAWSAFRGVAFF	TGTGCCTGGAGTGCCTTCCGGGGTGTAGCTTTCTTT